This passage covers 14 T cell receptor beta chains from one sample sequenced in a study of cytomegalovirus exposure and HLA in healthy donors. A multiplex PCR was run with 60 Vbeta primers and 13 Jbeta primers. Generated by immunoSEQ multiplex PCR, the TCRdb table keeps only in-frame clones and is missing some. Found here are some 110,000 clones, approximately 70% of them singletons; the top ten hold roughly 8.7%. Sequenced sample: PBMCs. The receptors shown here come from a man in his thirties or forties in good health and CMV-seropositive.

The chain combines TRBV6-6 with TRBJ2-7, with TRBD1 as a possible D gene (6 bases). From germline, CDR1 is MNHNY and CDR2 SVGAGI (reference sequence). V lost 2 bases, J lost 3 bases, and 17 bases lay in between. The CDR3 length is 16 residues. The CDR3 DNA reads as TGTGCCAGCAGTTACGAGGCTAACAGGGTCCTCTACGAGCAGTACGTC. Amino acids: CASSYEANRVLYEQYV.

The DNA for the CDR3 is TGTGCCAGCAGCTTTAAAGGACTAGCGATGATAAGCTCCTACGAGCAGTACTTC. Protein: CASSFKGLAMISSYEQYF. The genes are TRBV7-2 and TRBJ2-7, with TRBD2 identical over 9 bases. The CDR3 contains 18 residues. V dropped 3 bases and J dropped 0; count of bases not matched to a gene: 12. The germline gives CDR1 SGHTA, CDR2 FQGNSA. Complete variable domain (other parts from reference TRBV7-2 and TRBJ2-7): GAGVSQSPSNKVTEKGKDVELRCDPISGHTALYWYRQSLGQGLEFLIYFQGNSAPDKSGLPSDRFSAERTGGSVSTLTIQRTQQEDSAVYLCASSFKGLAMISSYEQYFGPGTRLTVT.

The J gene is TRBJ1-1, the V gene TRBV6-5; a weak D match, TRBD1 (5 bases). Germline V gene sequence: CDR1 MNHEY, CDR2 SVGAGI. The CDR3 has 14 amino acids. The germline V and J ends were trimmed by 5 bases and 3 bases, with 13 bases remaining between them. The chain's CDR3 is CASSHYGGDTEAFF. The CDR3, as DNA: TGTGCCAGCAGTCATTACGGGGGAGACACTGAAGCTTTCTTT.

V is TRBV28 and J is TRBJ1-6; tentatively, D is TRBD1 (6 bases). Trimming took off 6 bases at V and 8 bases at J, with 14 bases between the two ends. The V gene's germline CDR1 is MDHEN and CDR2 SYDVKM. The CDR3 loop spans 14 amino acids. Here the CDR3 reads CASRSPGADSPLHF. CDR3 DNA sequence: TGTGCCAGCAGATCGCCAGGGGCGGATTCACCCCTCCACTTT.

The gene calls are TRBV2 and TRBJ1-5; TRBD1 aligns across 9 bases. This CDR3 comprises 15 residues. Germline values: CDR1 SNHLY, CDR2 FYNNEI. With V trimmed by 7 bases and J by 6 bases, 10 bases remained unmatched. CDR3 loop: CASIRDRASPQPQHF. For the CDR3, the DNA is TGTGCCAGCATCCGGGACAGGGCCTCCCCTCAGCCCCAGCATTTT.

The rearrangement joins TRBV7-8 to TRBJ2-7, with 9 bases aligning to TRBD1. Germline trimming cut 1 base from V and 7 bases from J; bases unmatched to any gene: 2. Per the germline V gene, CDR1 is SGHVS and CDR2 is FQNEAQ. CDR3 length: 13 amino acids. Here the CDR3 reads CASSLDRGREQYF. In DNA, the CDR3 is TGTGCCAGCAGCTTAGACAGGGGGCGAGAGCAGTACTTC.

This clone was observed a handful of times. This chain joins TRBV4-1 and TRBJ2-7, with TRBD2 identical over 7 bases. V lost 1 base and J lost 3; bases outside the gene matches: 6. The germline CDR1 and CDR2 sequences are MGHRA and YSYEKL. This CDR3 contains 15 residues. The CDR3 loop reads CASSQGLASNYEQYF. In DNA form, the CDR3 reads TGCGCCAGCAGCCAAGGACTAGCTTCCAACTACGAGCAGTACTTC.

The chain carries TRBV27 and TRBJ2-5; tentative D call: TRBD2 (6 bases). This CDR3 contains 14 residues. Germline assignment: CDR1 MNHEY and CDR2 SMNVEV (reference sequence). Trimming took off 7 bases at V and 4 bases at J, with 16 bases between the two ends. The chain's CDR3 is CASTAYGGTETQYF. CDR3 nucleotides: TGTGCCAGCACCGCCTATGGAGGGACAGAGACCCAGTACTTC.

This sequence joins TRBV11-2 and TRBJ2-6, with D possibly TRBD2 on 5 matching bases. There are 17 residues in the CDR3. Germline CDR1 and CDR2: SGHAT and FQNNGV. V shed 3 bases and J shed 0 bases, with 12 bases lying between them. The CDR3 region is CASSLRAVNSGANVLTF. CDR3 sequence (DNA): TGTGCCAGCAGCTTGAGAGCGGTAAACTCTGGGGCCAACGTCCTGACTTTC.

J is TRBJ1-1 and V is TRBV10-3; D unresolved. The V end was cut by 4 bases, the J end by 2 bases, with 11 bases between. Germline assignment: CDR1 ENHRY and CDR2 SYGVKD. The CDR3 spans 14 residues. In DNA, the CDR3 is TGTGCCATCAGTGGGAGGGCTAGAAACACTGAAGCTTTCTTT. Its protein product is CAISGRARNTEAFF.

The rearrangement links TRBV18 to TRBJ1-4; 10 positions agree with TRBD1. The ends lost 6 bases at V and 7 bases at J; junction bases unmatched: 8. Germline CDR1 reads KGHSH; CDR2 reads LQKENI. This CDR3 has 15 residues. The CDR3 sequence: CASSLGQGEGEKLFF. CDR3 DNA: TGTGCCAGCTCTCTCGGACAGGGGGAAGGTGAAAAACTGTTTTTT.

The table lists this clone with a few counts. The rearrangement joins TRBV27 to TRBJ2-2; D is ambiguous. CDR1 is MNHEY, CDR2 SMNVEV, per germline (reference sequence). This CDR3 region has 14 residues. V lost 0 bases to trimming and J lost 3 bases, with 5 bases between them. CDR3 DNA sequence: TGTGCCAGCAGTTTATCCTACGACACCGGGGAGCTGTTTTTT. Its translation: CASSLSYDTGELFF.

This chain's CDR3 is CAISPPESYEQYF. The DNA for the CDR3 is TGTGCCATCAGTCCCCCCGAGAGTTACGAGCAGTACTTC. The V gene is TRBV10-3, the J gene TRBJ2-7; D is unresolved. Between the trimmed V and J ends, which lost 5 bases and 4 bases, there was a span of 12 bases. CDR3 size: 13 residues. Per the germline V gene, CDR1 is ENHRY and CDR2 is SYGVKD.

J is TRBJ2-1 and V is TRBV4-3; 7 bases agree with TRBD2. The CDR3 sequence is 17 residues long. Trimming took 0 bases from V and 7 from J; bases not matched to a gene: 12. The germline V gene encodes CDR1 LGHNA and CDR2 YSLEER. The CDR3 protein is CASSQDAAGAYDNEQFF. The CDR3 DNA sequence: TGCGCCAGCAGCCAAGATGCGGCGGGAGCATATGATAATGAGCAGTTCTTC.